Given below is one T cell receptor (beta chain) in context. From germline, CDR1 is KGHDR and CDR2 SFDVKD. The V end was cut by 4 bases, the J end by 2 bases, with 9 bases between. This CDR3 has 14 residues. Study processing details: Estimation of nucleated cell counts relied on the amplification of reference gene primers. Produced via immunoSEQ multiplex PCR; TCRdb's table is partial and in-frame only. V and J calls and clone size are given by that table; D and trimming were obtained from the DNA. The sample lists 110,000 or so clones; roughly 82% were seen once. The entry originates in a study of blood T cell repertoires in COVID-19. Study context: Whether acute or convalescent, the COVID-19 samples came from the United States, Italy and Spain. The cDNA or gDNA used as material had been derived from T cells, B-cell-depleted T cells, or PBMCs.

This clonotype originated in a woman aged 40 to 55 with acute or convalescent COVID-19. V gene TRBV24-1 combines with J gene TRBJ2-3; no definite D call. The sequencing input was peripheral blood. The CDR3 sequence: CATSDSGNTDTQYF. The CDR3 nucleotides read TGTGCCACCAGTGACTCTGGCAACACAGATACGCAGTATTTT.